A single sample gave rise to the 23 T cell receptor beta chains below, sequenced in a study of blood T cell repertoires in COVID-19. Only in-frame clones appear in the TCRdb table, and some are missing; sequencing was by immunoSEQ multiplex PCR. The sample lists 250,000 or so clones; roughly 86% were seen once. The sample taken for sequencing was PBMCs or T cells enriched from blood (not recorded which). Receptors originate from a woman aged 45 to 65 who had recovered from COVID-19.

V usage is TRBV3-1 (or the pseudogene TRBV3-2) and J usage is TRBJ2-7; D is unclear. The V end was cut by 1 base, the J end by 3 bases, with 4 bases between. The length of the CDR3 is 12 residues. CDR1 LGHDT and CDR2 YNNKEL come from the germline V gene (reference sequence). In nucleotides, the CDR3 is TGTGCCAGCAGCCAAGGGCTCTACGAGCAGTACTTC. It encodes CASSQGLYEQYF.

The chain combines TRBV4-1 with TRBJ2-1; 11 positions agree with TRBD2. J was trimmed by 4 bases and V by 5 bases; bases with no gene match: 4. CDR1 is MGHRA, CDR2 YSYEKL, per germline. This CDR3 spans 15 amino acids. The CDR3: CASSKLAGEYNEQFF. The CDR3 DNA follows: TGCGCCAGCAGCAAACTAGCGGGGGAGTACAATGAGCAGTTCTTC.

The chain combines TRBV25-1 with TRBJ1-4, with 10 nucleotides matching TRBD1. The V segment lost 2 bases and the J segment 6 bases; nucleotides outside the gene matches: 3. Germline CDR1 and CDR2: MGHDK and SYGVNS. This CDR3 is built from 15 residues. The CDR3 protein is CASSETGTGDEKLFF. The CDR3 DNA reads TGTGCCAGCAGTGAAACCGGGACAGGGGATGAAAAACTGTTTTTT.

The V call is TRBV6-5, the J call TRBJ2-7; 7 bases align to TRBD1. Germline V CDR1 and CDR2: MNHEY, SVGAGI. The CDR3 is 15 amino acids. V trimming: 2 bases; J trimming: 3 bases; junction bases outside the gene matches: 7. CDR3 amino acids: CASSYGLPGGYEQYF. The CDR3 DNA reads TGTGCCAGCAGTTACGGGCTCCCAGGGGGCTACGAGCAGTACTTC.

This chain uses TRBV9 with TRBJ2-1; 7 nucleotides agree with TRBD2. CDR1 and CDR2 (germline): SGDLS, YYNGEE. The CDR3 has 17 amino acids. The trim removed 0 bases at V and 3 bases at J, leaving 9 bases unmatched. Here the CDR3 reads CASSVAPQVAGYNEQFF. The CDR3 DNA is TGTGCCAGCAGCGTAGCCCCCCAGGTAGCGGGCTACAATGAGCAGTTCTTC.

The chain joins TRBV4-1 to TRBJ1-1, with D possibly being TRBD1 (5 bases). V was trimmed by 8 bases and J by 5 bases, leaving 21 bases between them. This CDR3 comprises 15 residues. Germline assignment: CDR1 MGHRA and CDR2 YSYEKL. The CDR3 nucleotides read TGCGCCAGCGAACGAGTAGGTGCAGGGTTAACTGAAGCTTTCTTT. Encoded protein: CASERVGAGLTEAFF.

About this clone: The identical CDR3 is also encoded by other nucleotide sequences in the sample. This CDR3 is CASSLGTGNTEAFF. In DNA form, the CDR3 reads TGTGCCAGCTCACTGGGGACAGGGAACACTGAAGCTTTCTTT. This chain links TRBV18 with TRBJ1-1; 8 nucleotides agree with TRBD1. The CDR3 sequence is 14 residues long. V gave up 4 bases and J gave up 1 base; unmatched junction bases: 2. The germline CDR1 and CDR2 sequences are KGHSH and LQKENI.

DNA for the CDR3: TGCGCCAGCCGACAAAACGGGGGGTCCCCTAGCACAGATACGCAGTATTTT. Protein product: CASRQNGGSPSTDTQYF. V is TRBV4-1 and J is TRBJ2-3; TRBD2 aligns across 7 bases. The CDR3 is 17 amino acids. After removal of 8 bases from V and 0 bases from J, the junction contained 14 bases not matched to a gene. Germline V gene sequence: CDR1 MGHRA, CDR2 YSYEKL.

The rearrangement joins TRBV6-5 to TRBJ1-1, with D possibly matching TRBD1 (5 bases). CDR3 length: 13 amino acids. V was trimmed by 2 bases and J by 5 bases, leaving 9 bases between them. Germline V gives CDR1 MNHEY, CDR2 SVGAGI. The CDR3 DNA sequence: TGTGCCAGCAGTTACGGGGCGGGAACTGAAGCTTTCTTT. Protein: CASSYGAGTEAFF.

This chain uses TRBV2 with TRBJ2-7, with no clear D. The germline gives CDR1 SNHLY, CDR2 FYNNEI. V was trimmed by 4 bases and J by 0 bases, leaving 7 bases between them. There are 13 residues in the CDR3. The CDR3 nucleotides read TGTGCCAGCAGTGTTGGGCACTCCTACGAGCAGTACTTC. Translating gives CASSVGHSYEQYF.

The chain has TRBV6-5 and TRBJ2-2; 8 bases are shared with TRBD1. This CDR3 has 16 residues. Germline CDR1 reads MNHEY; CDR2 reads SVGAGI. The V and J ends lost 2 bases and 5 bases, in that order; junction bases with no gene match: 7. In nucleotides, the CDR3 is TGTGCCAGCAGTTACACCCCAGGGGGCGGAACCGGGGAGCTGTTTTTT. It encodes CASSYTPGGGTGELFF.

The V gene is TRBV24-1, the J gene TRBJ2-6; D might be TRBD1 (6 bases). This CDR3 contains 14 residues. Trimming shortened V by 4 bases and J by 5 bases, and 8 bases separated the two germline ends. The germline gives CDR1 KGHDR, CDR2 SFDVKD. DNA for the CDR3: TGTGCCACCAGTGACACAGGGAGGGCCAACGTCCTGACTTTC. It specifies CATSDTGRANVLTF.

Written as DNA, the CDR3 is TGCGCCAGCAGCTTTGGGTCAGGGGAAGCTTTCTTT. It translates to CASSFGSGEAFF. This sequence joins TRBV5-1 and TRBJ1-1, with D maybe TRBD1 (5 bases). Germline loops: CDR1 SGHRS, CDR2 YFSETQ. Trimming shortened V by 2 bases and J by 8 bases, and 10 bases separated the two germline ends. This CDR3 is 12 amino acids long.

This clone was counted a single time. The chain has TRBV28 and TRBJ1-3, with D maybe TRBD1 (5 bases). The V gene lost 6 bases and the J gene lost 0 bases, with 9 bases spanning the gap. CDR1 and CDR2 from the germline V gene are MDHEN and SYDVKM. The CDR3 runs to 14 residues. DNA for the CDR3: TGTGCCAGCAGGGGGGGATTCTCTGGAAACACCATATATTTT. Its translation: CASRGGFSGNTIYF.

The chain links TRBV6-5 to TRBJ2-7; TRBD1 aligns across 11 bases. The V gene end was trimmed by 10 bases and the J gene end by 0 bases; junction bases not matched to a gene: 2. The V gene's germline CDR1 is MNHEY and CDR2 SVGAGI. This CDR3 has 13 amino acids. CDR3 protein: CATGQGASYEQYF. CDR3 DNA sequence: TGTGCCACCGGACAGGGGGCCTCCTACGAGCAGTACTTC.

CDR3 nucleotides: TGCGCCAGCAGTGTTCAGGGGGCGGATTCACCCCTCCACTTT. This sequence encodes CASSVQGADSPLHF. The chain employs TRBV10-2 and TRBJ1-6, with TRBD1 matching over 8 bases. The trim removed 4 bases at V and 8 bases at J, leaving 4 bases unmatched. The CDR3 runs 14 residues. Germline V lookup: CDR1 WSHSY, CDR2 SAAADI.

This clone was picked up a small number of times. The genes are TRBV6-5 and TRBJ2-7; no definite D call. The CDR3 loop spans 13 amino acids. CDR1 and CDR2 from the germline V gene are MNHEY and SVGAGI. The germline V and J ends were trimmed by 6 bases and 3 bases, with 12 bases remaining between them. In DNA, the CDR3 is TGTGCCAGCAGCAGCTGGCGGCACTACGAGCAGTACTTC. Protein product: CASSSWRHYEQYF.

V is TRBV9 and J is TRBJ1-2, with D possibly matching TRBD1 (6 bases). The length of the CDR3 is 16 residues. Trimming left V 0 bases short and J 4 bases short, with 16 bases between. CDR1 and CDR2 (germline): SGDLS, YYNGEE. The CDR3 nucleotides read TGTGCCAGCAGCGTAGGACAGGCCCCTGGGTCCTATGGCTACACCTTC. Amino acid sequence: CASSVGQAPGSYGYTF.

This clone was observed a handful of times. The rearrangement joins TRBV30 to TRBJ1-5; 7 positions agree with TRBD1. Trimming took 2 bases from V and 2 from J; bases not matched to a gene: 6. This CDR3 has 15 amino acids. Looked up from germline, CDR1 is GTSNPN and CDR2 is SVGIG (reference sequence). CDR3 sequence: CAWSFSGTGNQPQHF. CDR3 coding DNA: TGTGCCTGGAGTTTCTCCGGGACAGGCAATCAGCCCCAGCATTTT.

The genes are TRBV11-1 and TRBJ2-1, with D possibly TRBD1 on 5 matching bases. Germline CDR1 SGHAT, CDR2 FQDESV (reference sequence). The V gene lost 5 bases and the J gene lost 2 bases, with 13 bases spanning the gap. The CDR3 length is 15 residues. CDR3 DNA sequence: TGTGCCAGCAGCCCCCAGGGTGGCACCTACAATGAGCAGTTCTTC. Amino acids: CASSPQGGTYNEQFF.

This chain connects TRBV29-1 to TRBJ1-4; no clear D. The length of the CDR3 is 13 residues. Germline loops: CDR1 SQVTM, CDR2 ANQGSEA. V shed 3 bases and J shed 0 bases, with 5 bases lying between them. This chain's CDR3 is CSVELATNEKLFF. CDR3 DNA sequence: TGCAGCGTTGAGTTAGCAACTAATGAAAAACTGTTTTTT.

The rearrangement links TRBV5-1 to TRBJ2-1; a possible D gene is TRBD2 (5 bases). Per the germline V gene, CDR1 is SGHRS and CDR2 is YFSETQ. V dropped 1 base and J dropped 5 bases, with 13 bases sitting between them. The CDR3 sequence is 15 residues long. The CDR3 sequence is CASSLSAGVNNEQFF. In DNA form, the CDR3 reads TGCGCCAGCAGCTTGTCGGCGGGCGTCAACAATGAGCAGTTCTTC.

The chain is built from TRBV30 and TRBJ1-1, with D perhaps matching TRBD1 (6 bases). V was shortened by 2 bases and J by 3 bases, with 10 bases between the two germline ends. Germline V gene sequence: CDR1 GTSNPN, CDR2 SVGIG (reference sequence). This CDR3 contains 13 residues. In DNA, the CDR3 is TGTGCCTGGAGTAGGGGGGGGGACACTGAAGCTTTCTTT. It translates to CAWSRGGDTEAFF.